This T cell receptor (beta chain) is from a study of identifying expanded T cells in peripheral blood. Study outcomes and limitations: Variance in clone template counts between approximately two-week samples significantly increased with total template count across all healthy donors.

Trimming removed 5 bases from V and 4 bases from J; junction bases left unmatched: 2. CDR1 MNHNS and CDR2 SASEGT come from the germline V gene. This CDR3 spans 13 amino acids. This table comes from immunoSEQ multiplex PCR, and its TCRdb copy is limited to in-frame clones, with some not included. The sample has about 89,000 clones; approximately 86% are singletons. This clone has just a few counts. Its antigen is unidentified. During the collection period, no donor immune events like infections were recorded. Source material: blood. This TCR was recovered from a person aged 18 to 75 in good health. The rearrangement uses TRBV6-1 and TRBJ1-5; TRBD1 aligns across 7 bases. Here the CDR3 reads CASSKTGNQPQHF. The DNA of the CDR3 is TGTGCCAGCAGTAAGACAGGGAATCAGCCCCAGCATTTT.